The source of this T cell receptor beta chain is a study of CD8 T cells in Susac syndrome. V was cut by 1 base and J by 5 bases, with 13 bases left in between. The CDR3 consists of 15 residues. The germline CDR1 and CDR2 sequences are MGHDK and SYGVNS. About this clonotype itself: What it binds is unknown.

Healthy donors matched for age and sex were used as controls. TEMRA cells were FACS-enriched and CD8+ and CD4+ T cells negatively isolated. Findings and limits, study-wide: An acknowledgment was made by the study that its TCR sequencing and HLA analysis involved relatively few individuals.

Reverse transcription of about 0.5 to 1 ug RNA was carried out with random hexamers. Amplification of TCR beta CDR3 by immunoSEQ multiplex PCR spanned 54 Vbeta and 13 Jbeta. TCRdb independently ran MiXCR on the immunoSEQ multiplex PCR reads; one entry per CDR3 protein. The table has 130,000 to 150,000 distinct CDR3 sequences, roughly 94% seen once; the top ten hold around 0.29%. The clonotype originates from a human donor in good health. The sample was CD8+ T cells from PBMCs. This chain joins TRBV25-1 and TRBJ2-3; D perhaps matches TRBD1 (5 bases). Written as DNA, the CDR3 is TGTGCCAGCAGTGAATGGAGTCAGGGTTTAGATACGCAGTATTTT. This encodes CASSEWSQGLDTQYF.